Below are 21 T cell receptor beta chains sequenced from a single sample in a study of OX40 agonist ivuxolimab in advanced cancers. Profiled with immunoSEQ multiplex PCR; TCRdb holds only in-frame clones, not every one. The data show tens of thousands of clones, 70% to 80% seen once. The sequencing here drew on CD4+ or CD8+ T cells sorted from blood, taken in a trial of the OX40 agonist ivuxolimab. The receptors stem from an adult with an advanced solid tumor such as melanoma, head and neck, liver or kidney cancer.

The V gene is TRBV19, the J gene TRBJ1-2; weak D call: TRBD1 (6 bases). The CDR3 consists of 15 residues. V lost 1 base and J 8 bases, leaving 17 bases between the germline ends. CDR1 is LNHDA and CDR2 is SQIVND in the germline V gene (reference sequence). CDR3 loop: CASSIGRQGRGGYTF. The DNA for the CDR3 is TGTGCCAGTAGTATAGGGCGGCAGGGGAGAGGCGGCTACACCTTC.

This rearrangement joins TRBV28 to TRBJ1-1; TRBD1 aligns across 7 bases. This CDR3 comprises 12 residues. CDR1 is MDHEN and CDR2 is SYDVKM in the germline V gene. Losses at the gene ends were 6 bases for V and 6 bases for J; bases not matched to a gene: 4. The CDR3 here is CASRTGHAEAFF. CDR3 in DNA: TGTGCCAGCAGGACAGGGCACGCTGAAGCTTTCTTT.

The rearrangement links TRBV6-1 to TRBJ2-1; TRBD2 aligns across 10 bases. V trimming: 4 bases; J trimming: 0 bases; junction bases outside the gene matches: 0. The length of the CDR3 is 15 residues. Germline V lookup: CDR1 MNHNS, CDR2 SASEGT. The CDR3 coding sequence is TGTGCCAGCAGTGCTAGCGGGAGCTCCTACAATGAGCAGTTCTTC. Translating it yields CASSASGSSYNEQFF.

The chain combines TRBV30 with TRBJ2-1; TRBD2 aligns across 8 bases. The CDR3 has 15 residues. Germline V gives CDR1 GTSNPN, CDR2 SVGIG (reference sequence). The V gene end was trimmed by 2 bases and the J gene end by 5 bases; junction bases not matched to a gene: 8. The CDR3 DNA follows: TGTGCCTGGAGTCTCGGACTAGCAATCAACAATGAGCAGTTCTTC. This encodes CAWSLGLAINNEQFF.

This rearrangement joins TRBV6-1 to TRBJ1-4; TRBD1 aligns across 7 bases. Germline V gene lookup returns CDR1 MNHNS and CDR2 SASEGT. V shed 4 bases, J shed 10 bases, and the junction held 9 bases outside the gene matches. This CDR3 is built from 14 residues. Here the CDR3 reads CASSGQGVGGKLFF. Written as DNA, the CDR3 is TGTGCCAGCAGTGGACAGGGAGTTGGTGGAAAACTGTTTTTT.

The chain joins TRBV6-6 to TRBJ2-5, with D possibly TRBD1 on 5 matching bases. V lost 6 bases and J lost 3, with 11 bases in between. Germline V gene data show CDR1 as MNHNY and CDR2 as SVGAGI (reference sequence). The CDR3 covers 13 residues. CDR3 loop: CASRTQGKETQYF. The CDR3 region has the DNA TGTGCCAGCAGAACGCAGGGTAAAGAGACCCAGTACTTC.

For the CDR3, the DNA is TGTGCCAGCAGCTTAGCCTTGACGTCAGAGTCGGAGAATAGCAATCAGCCCCAGCATTTT. It encodes CASSLALTSESENSNQPQHF. The chain employs TRBV7-6 and TRBJ1-5, with D hard to call. Deletions cut 0 bases from V and 0 bases from J, with 21 bases between. The CDR3 contains 20 residues. Per germline, CDR1 SGHVS and CDR2 FNYEAQ.

For the CDR3, the DNA is TGTGCCACAGGACAGGGGGCGAGCACAGATACGCAGTATTTT. Amino acid sequence: CATGQGASTDTQYF. This sequence joins TRBV30 and TRBJ2-3; 11 positions agree with TRBD1. Germline loops: CDR1 GTSNPN, CDR2 SVGIG (reference sequence). This CDR3 is built from 14 residues. The trim removed 8 bases at V and 0 bases at J, leaving 4 bases unmatched.

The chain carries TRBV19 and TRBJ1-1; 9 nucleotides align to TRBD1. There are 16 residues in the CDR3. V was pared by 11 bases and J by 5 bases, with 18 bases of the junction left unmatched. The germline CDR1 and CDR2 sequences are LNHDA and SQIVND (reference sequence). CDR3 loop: CACLGQGRRQETEAFF. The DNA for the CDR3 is TGTGCCTGCCTGGGACAGGGACGGCGCCAGGAGACTGAAGCTTTCTTT. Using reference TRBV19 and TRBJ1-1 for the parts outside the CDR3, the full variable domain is DGGITQSPKYLFRKEGQNVTLSCEQNLNHDAMYWYRQDPGQGLRLIYYSQIVNDFQKGDIAEGYSVSREKKESFPLTVTSAQKNPTAFYLCACLGQGRRQETEAFFGQGTRLTVV.

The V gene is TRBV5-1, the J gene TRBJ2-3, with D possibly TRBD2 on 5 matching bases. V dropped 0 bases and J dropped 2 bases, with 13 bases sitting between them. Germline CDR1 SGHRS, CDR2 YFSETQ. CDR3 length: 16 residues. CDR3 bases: TGCGCCAGCAGCTTGGCCGGGGAATTAGCCACAGATACGCAGTATTTT. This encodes CASSLAGELATDTQYF.

The CDR3, as DNA: TGTGCCAGCAGCTTTGGGGTAGACCAAGAGACCCAGTACTTC. It yields the protein CASSFGVDQETQYF. The V call is TRBV7-8, the J call TRBJ2-5; D remains unclear. The germline V and J ends were trimmed by 3 bases and 0 bases, with 8 bases remaining between them. Germline loops: CDR1 SGHVS, CDR2 FQNEAQ. The CDR3 sequence is 14 residues long.

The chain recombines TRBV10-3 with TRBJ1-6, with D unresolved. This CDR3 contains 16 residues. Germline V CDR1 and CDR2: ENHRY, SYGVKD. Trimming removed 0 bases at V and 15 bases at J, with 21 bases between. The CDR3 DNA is TGTGCCATCAGTGAGTCGACAACGGCTGTGGCTCGCGGCCTCCACTTT. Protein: CAISESTTAVARGLHF.

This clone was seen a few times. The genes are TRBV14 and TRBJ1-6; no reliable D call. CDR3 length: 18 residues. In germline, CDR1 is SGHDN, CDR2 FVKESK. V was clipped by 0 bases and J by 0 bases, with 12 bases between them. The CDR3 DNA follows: TGTGCCAGCAGCCAAGATCAGGCCGGGCACTCCTATAATTCACCCCTCCACTTT. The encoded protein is CASSQDQAGHSYNSPLHF.

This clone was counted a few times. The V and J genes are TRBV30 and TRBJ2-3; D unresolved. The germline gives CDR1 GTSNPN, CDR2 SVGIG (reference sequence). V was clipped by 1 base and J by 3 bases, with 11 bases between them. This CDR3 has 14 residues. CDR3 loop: CAWSGLARTDTQYF. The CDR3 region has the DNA TGTGCCTGGAGTGGTTTAGCCCGAACAGATACGCAGTATTTT.

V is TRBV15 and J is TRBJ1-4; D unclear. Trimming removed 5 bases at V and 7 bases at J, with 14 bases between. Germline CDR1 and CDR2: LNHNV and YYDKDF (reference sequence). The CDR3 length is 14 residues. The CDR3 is CATSPGGSGEKLFF. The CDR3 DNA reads TGTGCCACCAGCCCTGGAGGGAGCGGTGAAAAACTGTTTTTT.

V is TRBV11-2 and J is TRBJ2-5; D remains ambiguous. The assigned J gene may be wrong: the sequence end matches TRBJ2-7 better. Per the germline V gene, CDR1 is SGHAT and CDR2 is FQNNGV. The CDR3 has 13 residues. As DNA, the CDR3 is TGTGCCAGCAGCTTAGATTGGCCCGACGAGCAGTACTTC. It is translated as CASSLDWPDEQYF.

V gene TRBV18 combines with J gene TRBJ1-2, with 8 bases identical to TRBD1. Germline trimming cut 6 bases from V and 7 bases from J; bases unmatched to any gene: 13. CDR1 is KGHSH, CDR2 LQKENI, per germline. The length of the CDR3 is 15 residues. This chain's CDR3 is CASSARLDRVSGYTF. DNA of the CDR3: TGTGCCAGCTCGGCTCGTTTGGACAGGGTTAGTGGCTACACCTTC.

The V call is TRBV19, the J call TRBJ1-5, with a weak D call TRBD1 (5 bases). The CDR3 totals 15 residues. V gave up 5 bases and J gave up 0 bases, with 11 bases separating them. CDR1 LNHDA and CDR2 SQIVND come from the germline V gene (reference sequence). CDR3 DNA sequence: TGTGCCAGTAGTCTGGGACTTCATAGCAATCAGCCCCAGCATTTT. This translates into CASSLGLHSNQPQHF.

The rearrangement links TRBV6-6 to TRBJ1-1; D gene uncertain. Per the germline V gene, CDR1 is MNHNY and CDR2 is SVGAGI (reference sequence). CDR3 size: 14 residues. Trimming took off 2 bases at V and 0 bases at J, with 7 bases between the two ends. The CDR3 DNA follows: TGTGCCAGCAGTTACACAGAGTTGAACACTGAAGCTTTCTTT. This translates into CASSYTELNTEAFF.

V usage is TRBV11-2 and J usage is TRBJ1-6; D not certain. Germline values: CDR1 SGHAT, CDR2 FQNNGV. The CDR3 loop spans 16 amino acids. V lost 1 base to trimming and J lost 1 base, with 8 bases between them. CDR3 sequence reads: CASSLGRLSYNSPLHF. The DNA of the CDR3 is TGTGCCAGCAGCTTAGGTCGCCTTTCCTATAATTCACCCCTCCACTTT.

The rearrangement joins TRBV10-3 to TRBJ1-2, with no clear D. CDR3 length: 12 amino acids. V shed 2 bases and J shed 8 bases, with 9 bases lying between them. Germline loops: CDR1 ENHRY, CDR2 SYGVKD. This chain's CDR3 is CAISEVREGYTF. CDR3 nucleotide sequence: TGTGCCATCAGTGAGGTCCGGGAGGGCTACACCTTC.